The clone carrying this T cell receptor beta chain appeared once. This sample was included in a study of blood T cell repertoires in COVID-19. Looking at the study overall: Whether acute or convalescent, the COVID-19 samples came from the United States, Italy and Spain.

The Seattle patients, enrolled during active infection, were followed longitudinally. The CDR3 has 12 residues. CDR1 is GTSNPN and CDR2 is SVGIG in the germline V gene (reference sequence). Trimming took 1 base from V and 8 from J, leaving 9 bases between them. In the original processing: Cell counts per sample came from amplifying reference gene primers. Repertoires were generated with immunoSEQ multiplex PCR, while TCRdb's copy carries only in-frame clones and drops some. V, J and clone size derive from that table, while D and trimming were established from the DNA sequence. The profile covers 350,000 to 450,000 clones, with approximately 87% appearing a single time and 2% to 2.5% taken by the ten largest.

The specimen was peripheral blood. The receptor's source is an older woman with COVID-19, enrolled during active disease. V is TRBV30 and J is TRBJ2-1, with TRBD2 as a possible D gene (5 bases). For the CDR3, the DNA is TGTGCCTGGAGTGACGGGGTCGATGAGCAGTTCTTC. This sequence encodes CAWSDGVDEQFF.